This T cell receptor beta chain was profiled in a study of blood T cells in healthy people across ages. From germline, CDR1 is MNHNS and CDR2 SASEGT. The CDR3 is 13 amino acids. Trimming shortened V by 2 bases and J by 4 bases, and 8 bases separated the two germline ends. Every sample had a minimum of 6 million PBMCs isolated. In the case of this clonotype: Its antigen is still unknown.

General observations from the study: Diversity estimates drawn from one million T cells were deemed underestimates.

PCR was performed a second time for roughly 7 to 12 cycles using a sample-barcoded 5' primer and a J-beta primer mix. Each CDR3 protein is one row after TCRdb ran MiXCR on the 5' RACE reads. The top ten clones hold 15% to 19% of a sample with 600,000 or so distinct CDR3 sequences, approximately 30% of them seen once. Sequenced material: blood. This clonotype was obtained from a woman older than 75 in good health. The chain recombines TRBV6-1 with TRBJ1-2, with D hard to call. The CDR3 region has the DNA TGTGCCAGCAGTGAAAGGTCAGTCTATGGCTACACCTTC. It is translated as CASSERSVYGYTF.